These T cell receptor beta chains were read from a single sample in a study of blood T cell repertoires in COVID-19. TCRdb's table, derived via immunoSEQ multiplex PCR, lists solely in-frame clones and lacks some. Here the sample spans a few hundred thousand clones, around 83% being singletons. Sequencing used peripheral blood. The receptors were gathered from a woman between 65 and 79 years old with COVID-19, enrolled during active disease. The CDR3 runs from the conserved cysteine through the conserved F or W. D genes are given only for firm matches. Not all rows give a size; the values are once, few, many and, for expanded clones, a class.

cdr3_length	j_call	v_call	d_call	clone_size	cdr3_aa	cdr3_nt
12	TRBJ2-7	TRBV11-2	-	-	CASSLVRREQYF	TGTGCCAGCAGCTTAGTTAGGCGGGAGCAGTACTTC
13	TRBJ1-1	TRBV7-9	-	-	CASSNLRNTEAFF	TGTGCCAGCAGCAACCTCAGGAACACTGAAGCTTTCTTT
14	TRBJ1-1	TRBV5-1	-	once	CASSLYSMNTEAFF	TGCGCCAGCAGCCTTTACTCAATGAACACTGAAGCTTTCTTT
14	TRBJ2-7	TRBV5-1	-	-	CASSLARSSYEQYF	TGCGCCAGCAGCTTGGCGCGGTCCTCCTACGAGCAGTACTTC
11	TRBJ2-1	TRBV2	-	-	CASRTSNEQFF	TGTGCCAGCAGGACTAGCAATGAGCAGTTCTTC
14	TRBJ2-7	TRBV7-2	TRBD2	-	CASSLRLAGYEQYF	TGTGCCAGCAGCTTAAGACTAGCGGGCTACGAGCAGTACTTC
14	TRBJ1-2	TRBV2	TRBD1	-	CASSEQGVNYGYTF	TGTGCCAGCAGTGAACAGGGGGTGAACTATGGCTACACCTTC
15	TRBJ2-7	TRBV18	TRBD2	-	CASSPLAGNAYEQYF	TGTGCCAGCTCACCATTAGCGGGGAACGCCTACGAGCAGTACTTC
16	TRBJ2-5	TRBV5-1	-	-	CASSLDPTGLGETQYF	TGCGCCAGCAGCCTAGACCCGACAGGTCTGGGAGAGACCCAGTACTTC
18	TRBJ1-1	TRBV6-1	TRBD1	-	CASSVGRAGGALNTEAFF	TGTGCCAGCAGTGTCGGACGGGCAGGGGGCGCACTGAACACTGAAGCTTTCTTT
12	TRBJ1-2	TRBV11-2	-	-	CASSLDRYGYTF	TGTGCCAGCAGCTTAGACCGTTATGGCTACACCTTC
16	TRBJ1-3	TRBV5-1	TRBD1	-	CASSFKEGAVGNTIYF	TGCGCCAGCAGCTTTAAAGAGGGGGCGGTTGGAAACACCATATATTTT
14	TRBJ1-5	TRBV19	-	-	CASSMFRDNQPQHF	TGTGCCAGTAGTATGTTCAGGGACAATCAGCCCCAGCATTTT
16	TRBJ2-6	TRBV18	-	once	CASSSGQLAGANVLTF	TGTGCCAGCTCATCCGGACAGCTCGCCGGGGCCAACGTCCTGACTTTC
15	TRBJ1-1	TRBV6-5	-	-	CASSYSSGRLTEAFF	TGTGCCAGCAGTTACTCGAGTGGGAGGCTCACTGAAGCTTTCTTT
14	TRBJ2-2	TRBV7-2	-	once	CASSLGGETGELFF	TGTGCCAGCAGCTTAGGGGGGGAAACCGGGGAGCTGTTTTTT
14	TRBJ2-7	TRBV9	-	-	CASSLGTSRYEQYF	TGTGCCAGCAGCTTGGGGACTTCTCGCTACGAGCAGTACTTC
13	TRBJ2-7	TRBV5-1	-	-	CASSFPGAYEQYF	TGCGCCAGCAGCTTCCCAGGGGCCTACGAGCAGTACTTC
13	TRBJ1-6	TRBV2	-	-	CASSGQVNSPLHF	TGTGCCAGCAGTGGACAGGTTAATTCACCCCTCCACTTT
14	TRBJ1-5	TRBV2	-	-	CASSPTGINQPQHF	TGTGCCAGCAGTCCCACAGGGATCAATCAGCCCCAGCATTTT
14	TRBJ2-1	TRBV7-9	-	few	CASWPSSNYNEQFF	TGTGCCAGCTGGCCGTCCTCAAACTACAATGAGCAGTTCTTC
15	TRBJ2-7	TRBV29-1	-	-	CSVTEGGGRAYEQYF	TGCAGCGTTACCGAGGGGGGAGGGAGGGCCTACGAGCAGTACTTC
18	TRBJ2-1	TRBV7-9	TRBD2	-	CASSLGPPRGVYYNEQFF	TGTGCCAGCAGCTTAGGCCCACCGCGGGGGGTATACTACAATGAGCAGTTCTTC
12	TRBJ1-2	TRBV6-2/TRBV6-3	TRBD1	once	CASSMTGYGYTF	TGTGCCAGCAGCATGACAGGGTACGGCTACACCTTC
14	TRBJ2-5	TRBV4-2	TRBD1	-	CASSSRGLGETQYF	TGTGCCAGCAGCTCCAGGGGGCTGGGAGAGACCCAGTACTTC
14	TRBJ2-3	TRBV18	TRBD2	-	CASSRTSATDTQYF	TGTGCCAGCTCTAGGACTAGCGCCACAGATACGCAGTATTTT
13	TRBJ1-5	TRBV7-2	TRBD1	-	CASSVDRSQPQHF	TGTGCCAGCAGCGTGGACAGGTCACAGCCCCAGCATTTT
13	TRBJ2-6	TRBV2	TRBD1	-	CAGQVSGANVLTF	TGTGCCGGACAGGTCTCTGGGGCCAACGTCCTGACTTTC
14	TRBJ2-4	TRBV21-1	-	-	CASSRAGGRNIQYF	TGTGCCAGCAGCAGAGCGGGGGGTCGAAACATTCAGTACTTC
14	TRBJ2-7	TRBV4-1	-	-	CASSRSPGVGEQYF	TGCGCCAGCAGCCGGTCCCCCGGGGTAGGAGAGCAGTACTTC
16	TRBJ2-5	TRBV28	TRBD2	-	CASSFRGSGNQETQYF	TGTGCCAGCAGTTTTAGAGGAAGCGGGAACCAAGAGACCCAGTACTTC
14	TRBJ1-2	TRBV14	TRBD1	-	CASSQDLQGSGYTF	TGTGCCAGCAGCCAAGACTTACAGGGGTCTGGCTACACCTTC
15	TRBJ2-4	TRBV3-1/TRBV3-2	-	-	CASSPAGLAKNIQYF	TGTGCCAGCAGCCCCGCCGGTCTAGCCAAAAACATTCAGTACTTC
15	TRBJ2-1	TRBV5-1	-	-	CASTLEGGRYNEQFF	TGCGCCAGCACCCTGGAGGGGGGGAGATACAATGAGCAGTTCTTC
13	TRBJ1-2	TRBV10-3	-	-	CAISDQVPYGYTF	TGTGCCATCAGTGATCAGGTCCCCTATGGCTACACCTTC
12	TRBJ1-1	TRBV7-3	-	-	CASSLPPAEAFF	TGTGCCAGCAGCTTACCCCCCGCTGAAGCTTTCTTT
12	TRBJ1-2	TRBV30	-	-	CAWSVLGNGYTF	TGTGCCTGGAGTGTACTAGGGAATGGCTACACCTTC
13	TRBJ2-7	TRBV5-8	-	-	CASSLGSSYEQYF	TGTGCCAGCAGCTTGGGCAGTTCCTACGAGCAGTACTTC
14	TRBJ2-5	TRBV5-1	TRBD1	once	CASFITGGQETQYF	TGCGCCAGCTTCATAACAGGGGGCCAAGAGACCCAGTACTTC
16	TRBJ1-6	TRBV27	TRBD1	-	CASSSGTGTRDSPLHF	TGTGCCAGCAGTTCCGGGACAGGGACCCGAGATTCACCCCTCCACTTT
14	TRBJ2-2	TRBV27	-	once	CASRWQANTGELFF	TGTGCCAGCAGATGGCAGGCGAACACCGGGGAGCTGTTTTTT
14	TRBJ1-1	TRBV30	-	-	CAWSLGHSNTEAFF	TGTGCCTGGTCCTTGGGACACTCGAACACTGAAGCTTTCTTT
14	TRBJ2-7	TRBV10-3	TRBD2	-	CAISPGLGTYEQYF	TGTGCCATCAGTCCGGGACTAGGGACCTACGAGCAGTACTTC
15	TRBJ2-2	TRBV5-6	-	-	CASSLGVANTGELFF	TGTGCCAGCAGCTTGGGAGTCGCGAACACCGGGGAGCTGTTTTTT
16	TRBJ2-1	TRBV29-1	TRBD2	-	CSVEPLAGVGSSEQFF	TGCAGCGTTGAGCCCCTAGCGGGAGTCGGATCTAGTGAGCAGTTCTTC
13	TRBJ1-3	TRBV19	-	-	CASSIAGGNTIYF	TGTGCCAGTAGTATCGCAGGGGGAAACACCATATATTTT
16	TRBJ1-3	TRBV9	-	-	CASSVFGSPSGNTIYF	TGTGCCAGCAGCGTGTTTGGCTCGCCCTCTGGAAACACCATATATTTT
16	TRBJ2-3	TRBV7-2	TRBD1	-	CASSLNPGGGADTQYF	TGTGCCAGCAGCTTAAATCCAGGGGGCGGCGCAGATACGCAGTATTTT
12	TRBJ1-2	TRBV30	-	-	CAWSGGNYGYTF	TGTGCCTGGAGTGGGGGCAACTATGGCTACACCTTC
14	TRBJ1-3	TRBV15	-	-	CATSRDYPGNTIYF	TGTGCCACCAGCAGAGATTATCCTGGAAACACCATATATTTT
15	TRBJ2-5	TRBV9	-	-	CASSVSPRGEETQYF	TGTGCCAGCAGCGTAAGTCCCAGGGGGGAAGAGACCCAGTACTTC
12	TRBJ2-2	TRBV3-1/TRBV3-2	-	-	CASSHSAGELFF	TGTGCCAGCAGCCACTCGGCCGGGGAGCTGTTTTTT
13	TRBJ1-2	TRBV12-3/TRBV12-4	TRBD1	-	CASSPYRGNGYTF	TGTGCCAGCAGTCCGTACAGGGGAAATGGCTACACCTTC